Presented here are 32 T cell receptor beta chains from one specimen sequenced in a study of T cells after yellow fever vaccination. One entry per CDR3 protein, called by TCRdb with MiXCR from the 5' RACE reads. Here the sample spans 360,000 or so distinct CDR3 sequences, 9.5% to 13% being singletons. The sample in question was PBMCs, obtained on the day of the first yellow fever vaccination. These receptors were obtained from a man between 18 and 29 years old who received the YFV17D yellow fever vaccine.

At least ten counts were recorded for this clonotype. The CDR3 loop is CATSDSAGGGETQYF. CDR3 DNA: TGTGCCACCAGTGATTCCGCGGGCGGGGGGGAGACCCAGTACTTC. V gene TRBV24-1 combines with J gene TRBJ2-5; 8 bases line up with TRBD2. With 2 bases clipped from V and 5 bases from J, the junction kept 6 bases outside the gene matches. Germline V CDR1 and CDR2: KGHDR, SFDVKD. This CDR3 has 15 residues.

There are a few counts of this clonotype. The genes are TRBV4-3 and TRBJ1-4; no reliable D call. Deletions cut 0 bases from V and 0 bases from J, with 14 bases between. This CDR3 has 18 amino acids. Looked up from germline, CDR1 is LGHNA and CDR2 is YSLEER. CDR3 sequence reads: CASSQDLIRIATNEKLFF. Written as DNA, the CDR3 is TGCGCCAGCAGCCAAGATCTGATACGAATTGCAACTAATGAAAAACTGTTTTTT.

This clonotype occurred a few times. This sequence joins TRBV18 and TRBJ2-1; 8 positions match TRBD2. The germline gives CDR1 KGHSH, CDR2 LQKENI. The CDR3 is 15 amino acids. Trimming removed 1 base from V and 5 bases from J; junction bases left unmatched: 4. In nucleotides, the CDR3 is TGTGCCAGCTCACCACGGCGGGGGGCCCACAATGAGCAGTTCTTC. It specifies CASSPRRGAHNEQFF.

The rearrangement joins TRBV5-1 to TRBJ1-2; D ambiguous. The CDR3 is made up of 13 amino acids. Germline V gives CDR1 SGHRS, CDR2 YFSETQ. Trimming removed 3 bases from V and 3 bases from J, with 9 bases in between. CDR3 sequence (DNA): TGCGCCAGCAGCTCCGAATTTGACTATGGCTACACCTTC. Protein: CASSSEFDYGYTF.

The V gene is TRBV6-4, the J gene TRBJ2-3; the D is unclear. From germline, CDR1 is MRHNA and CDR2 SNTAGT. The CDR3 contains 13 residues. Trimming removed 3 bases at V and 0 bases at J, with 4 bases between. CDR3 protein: CASSEDSTDTQYF. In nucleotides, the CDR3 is TGTGCCAGCAGTGAGGACAGCACAGATACGCAGTATTTT.

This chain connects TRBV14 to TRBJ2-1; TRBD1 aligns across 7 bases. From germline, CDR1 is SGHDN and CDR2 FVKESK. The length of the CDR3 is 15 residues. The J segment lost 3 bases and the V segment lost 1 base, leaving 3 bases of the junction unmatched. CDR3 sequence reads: CASSQGGTDYNEQFF. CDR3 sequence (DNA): TGTGCCAGCAGCCAAGGAGGGACAGACTACAATGAGCAGTTCTTC.

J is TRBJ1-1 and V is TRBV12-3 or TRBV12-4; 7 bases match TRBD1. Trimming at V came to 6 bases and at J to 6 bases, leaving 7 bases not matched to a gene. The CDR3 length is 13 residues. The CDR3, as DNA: TGTGCCAGCAGAAAGAACAGGGGACCTGAAGCTTTCTTT. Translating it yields CASRKNRGPEAFF.

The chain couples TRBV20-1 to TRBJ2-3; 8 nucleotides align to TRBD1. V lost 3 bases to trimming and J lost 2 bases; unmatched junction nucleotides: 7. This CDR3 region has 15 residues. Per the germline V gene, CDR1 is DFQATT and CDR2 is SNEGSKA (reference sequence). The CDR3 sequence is CSARDRVLATDTQYF. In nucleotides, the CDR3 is TGCAGTGCTAGGGACAGGGTTTTGGCCACAGATACGCAGTATTTT.

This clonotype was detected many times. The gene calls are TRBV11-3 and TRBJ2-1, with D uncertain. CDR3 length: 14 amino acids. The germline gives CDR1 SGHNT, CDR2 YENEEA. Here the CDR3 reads CADNRVKGPDEQFF. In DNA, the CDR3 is TGTGCAGACAATAGGGTCAAAGGGCCGGATGAGCAGTTCTTC.

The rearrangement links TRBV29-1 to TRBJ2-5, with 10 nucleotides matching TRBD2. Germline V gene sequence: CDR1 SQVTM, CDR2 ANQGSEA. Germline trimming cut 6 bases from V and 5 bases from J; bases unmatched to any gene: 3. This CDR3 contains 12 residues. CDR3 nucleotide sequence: TGCAGCGTGGCAGCGGGGGGGGAGACCCAGTACTTC. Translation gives CSVAAGGETQYF.

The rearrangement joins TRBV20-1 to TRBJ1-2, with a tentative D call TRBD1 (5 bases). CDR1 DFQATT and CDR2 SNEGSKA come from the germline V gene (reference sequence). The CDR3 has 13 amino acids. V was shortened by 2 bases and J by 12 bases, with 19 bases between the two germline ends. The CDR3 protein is CSARLSGQYYNTF. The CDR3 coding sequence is TGCAGTGCTAGACTATCAGGGCAGTATTACAACACCTTC.

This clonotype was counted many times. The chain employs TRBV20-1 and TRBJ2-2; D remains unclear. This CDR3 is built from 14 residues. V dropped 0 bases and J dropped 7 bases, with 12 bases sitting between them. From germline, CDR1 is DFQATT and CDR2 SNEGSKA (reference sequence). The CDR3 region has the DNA TGCAGTGCTAGAGATCTGAGGCATGGCGGGGAGCTGTTTTTT. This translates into CSARDLRHGGELFF.

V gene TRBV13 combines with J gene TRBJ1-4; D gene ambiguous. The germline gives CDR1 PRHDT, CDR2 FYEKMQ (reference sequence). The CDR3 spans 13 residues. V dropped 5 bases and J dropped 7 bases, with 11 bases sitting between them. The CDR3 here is CASSPQNGEKLFF. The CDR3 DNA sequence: TGTGCCAGCAGCCCCCAGAACGGTGAAAAACTGTTTTTT.

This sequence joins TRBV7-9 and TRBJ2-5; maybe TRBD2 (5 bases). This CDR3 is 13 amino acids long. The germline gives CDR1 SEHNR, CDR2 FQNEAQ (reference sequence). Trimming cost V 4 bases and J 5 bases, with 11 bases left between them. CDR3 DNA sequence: TGTGCCAGCAGCTATACTGTAGCGGAGACCCAGTACTTC. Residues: CASSYTVAETQYF.

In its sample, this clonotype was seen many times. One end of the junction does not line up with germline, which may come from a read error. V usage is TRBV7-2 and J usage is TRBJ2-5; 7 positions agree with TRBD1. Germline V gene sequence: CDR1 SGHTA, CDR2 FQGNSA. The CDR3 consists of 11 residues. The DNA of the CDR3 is TGTGCCAGCAGCTGGAAGGACAGGCCCATCTTC. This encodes CASSWKDRPIF. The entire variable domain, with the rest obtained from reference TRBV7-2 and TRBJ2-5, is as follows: GAGVSQSPSNKVTEKGKDVELRCDPISGHTALYWYRQSLGQGLEFLIYFQGNSAPDKSGLPSDRFSAERTGGSVSTLTIQRTQQEDSAVYLCASSWKDRPIFGPGTRLLVL.

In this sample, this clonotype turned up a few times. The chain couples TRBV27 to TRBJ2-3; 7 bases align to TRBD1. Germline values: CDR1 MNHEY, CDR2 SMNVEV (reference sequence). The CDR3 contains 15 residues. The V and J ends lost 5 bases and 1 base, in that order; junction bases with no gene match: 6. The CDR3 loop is CASSPRGFGTDTQYF. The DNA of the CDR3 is TGTGCCAGCAGTCCCAGGGGGTTTGGCACAGATACGCAGTATTTT.

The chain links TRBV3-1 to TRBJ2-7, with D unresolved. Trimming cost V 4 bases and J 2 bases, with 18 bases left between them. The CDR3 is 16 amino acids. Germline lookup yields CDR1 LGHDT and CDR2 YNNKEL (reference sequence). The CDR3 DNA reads TGTGCCAGCAGCCCCGATCCAACAGCGCCGGCCTACGAGCAGTACGTC. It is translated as CASSPDPTAPAYEQYV.

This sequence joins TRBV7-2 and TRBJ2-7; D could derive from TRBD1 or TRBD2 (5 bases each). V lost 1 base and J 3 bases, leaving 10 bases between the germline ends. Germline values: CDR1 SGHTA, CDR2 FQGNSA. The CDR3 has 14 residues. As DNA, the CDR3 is TGTGCCAGCAGCTTAGACGGGGCGGGCTACGAGCAGTACTTC. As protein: CASSLDGAGYEQYF.

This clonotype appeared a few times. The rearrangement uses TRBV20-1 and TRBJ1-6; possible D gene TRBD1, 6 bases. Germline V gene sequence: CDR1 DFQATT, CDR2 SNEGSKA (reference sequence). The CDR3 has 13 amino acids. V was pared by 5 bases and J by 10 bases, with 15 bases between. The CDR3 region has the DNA TGCAGTGCTCAGGGGCAGGGTGACTCACCCCTCCACTTT. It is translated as CSAQGQGDSPLHF.

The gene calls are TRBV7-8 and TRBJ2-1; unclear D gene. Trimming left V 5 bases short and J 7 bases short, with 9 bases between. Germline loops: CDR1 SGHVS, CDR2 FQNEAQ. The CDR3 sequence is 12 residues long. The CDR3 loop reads CASSIDSNEQFF. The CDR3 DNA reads TGTGCCAGCAGCATCGACTCGAATGAGCAGTTCTTC.

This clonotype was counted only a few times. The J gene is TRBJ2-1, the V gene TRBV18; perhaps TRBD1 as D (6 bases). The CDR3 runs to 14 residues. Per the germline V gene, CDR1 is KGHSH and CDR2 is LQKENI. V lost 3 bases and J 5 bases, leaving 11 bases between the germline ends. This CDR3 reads CASSPRQVDNEQFF. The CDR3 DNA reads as TGTGCCAGCTCACCGAGACAGGTGGACAATGAGCAGTTCTTC. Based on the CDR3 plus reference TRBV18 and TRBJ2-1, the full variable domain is NAGVMQNPRHLVRRRGQEARLRCSPMKGHSHVYWYRQLPEEGLKFMVYLQKENIIDESGMPKERFSAEFPKEGPSILRIQQVVRGDSAAYFCASSPRQVDNEQFFGPGTRLTVL.

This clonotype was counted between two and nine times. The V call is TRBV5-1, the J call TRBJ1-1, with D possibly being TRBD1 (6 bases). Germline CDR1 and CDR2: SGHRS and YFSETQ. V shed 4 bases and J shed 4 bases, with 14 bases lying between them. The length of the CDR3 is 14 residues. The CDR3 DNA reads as TGCGCCAGCAGCACGATCCCAGGGGTCACTGAAGCTTTCTTT. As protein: CASSTIPGVTEAFF.

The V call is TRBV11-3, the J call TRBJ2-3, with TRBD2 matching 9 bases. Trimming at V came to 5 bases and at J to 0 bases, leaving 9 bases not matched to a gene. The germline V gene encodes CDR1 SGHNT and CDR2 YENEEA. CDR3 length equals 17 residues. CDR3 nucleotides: TGTGCCAGCAGCCCCAGCGTAGCGGGGGAGAGCACAGATACGCAGTATTTT. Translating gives CASSPSVAGESTDTQYF.

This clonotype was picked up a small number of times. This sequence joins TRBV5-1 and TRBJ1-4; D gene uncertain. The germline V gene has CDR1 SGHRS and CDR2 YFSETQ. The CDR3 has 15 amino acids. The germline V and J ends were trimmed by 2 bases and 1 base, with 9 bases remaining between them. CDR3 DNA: TGCGCCAGCAGCTTCGCCGGCTTAACTAATGAAAAACTGTTTTTT. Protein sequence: CASSFAGLTNEKLFF.

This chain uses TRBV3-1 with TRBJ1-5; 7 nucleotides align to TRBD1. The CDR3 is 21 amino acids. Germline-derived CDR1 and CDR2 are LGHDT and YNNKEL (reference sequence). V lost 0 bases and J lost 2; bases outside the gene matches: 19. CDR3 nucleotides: TGTGCCAGCAGCCAAGAGAGGGGCAGGGACAGCTACCGCGGAGGCAATCAGCCCCAGCATTTT. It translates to CASSQERGRDSYRGGNQPQHF.

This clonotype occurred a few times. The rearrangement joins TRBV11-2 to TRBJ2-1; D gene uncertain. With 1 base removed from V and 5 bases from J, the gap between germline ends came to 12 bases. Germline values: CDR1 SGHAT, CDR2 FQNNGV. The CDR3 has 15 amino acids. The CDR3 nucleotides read TGTGCCAGCAGCTTAGCTTCGCTTAGCAACAATGAGCAGTTCTTC. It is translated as CASSLASLSNNEQFF.

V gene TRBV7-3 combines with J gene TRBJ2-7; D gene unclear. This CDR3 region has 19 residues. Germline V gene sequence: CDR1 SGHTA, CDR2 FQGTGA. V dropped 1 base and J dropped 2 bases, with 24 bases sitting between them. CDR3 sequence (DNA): TGTGCCAGCAGCTTAATAGGCCTTTCGCTACCAGGTAAGGCCTACGAGCAGTACGTC. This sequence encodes CASSLIGLSLPGKAYEQYV.

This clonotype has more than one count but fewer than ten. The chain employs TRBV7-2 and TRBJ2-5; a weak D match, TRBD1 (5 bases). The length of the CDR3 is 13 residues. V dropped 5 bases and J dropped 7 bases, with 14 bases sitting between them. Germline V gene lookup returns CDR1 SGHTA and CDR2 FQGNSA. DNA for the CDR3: TGTGCCAGCAGCGACGGACCCCAGGGGACCCAGTACTTC. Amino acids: CASSDGPQGTQYF. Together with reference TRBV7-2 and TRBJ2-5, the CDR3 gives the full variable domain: GAGVSQSPSNKVTEKGKDVELRCDPISGHTALYWYRQSLGQGLEFLIYFQGNSAPDKSGLPSDRFSAERTGGSVSTLTIQRTQQEDSAVYLCASSDGPQGTQYFGPGTRLLVL.

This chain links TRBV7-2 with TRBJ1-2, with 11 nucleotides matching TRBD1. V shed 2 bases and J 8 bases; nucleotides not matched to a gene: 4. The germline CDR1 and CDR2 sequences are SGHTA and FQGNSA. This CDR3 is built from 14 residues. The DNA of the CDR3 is TGTGCCAGCAGCTTACGGGACAGGGGGAGCGGCTACACCTTC. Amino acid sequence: CASSLRDRGSGYTF. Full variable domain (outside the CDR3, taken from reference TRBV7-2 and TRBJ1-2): GAGVSQSPSNKVTEKGKDVELRCDPISGHTALYWYRQSLGQGLEFLIYFQGNSAPDKSGLPSDRFSAERTGGSVSTLTIQRTQQEDSAVYLCASSLRDRGSGYTFGSGTRLTVV.

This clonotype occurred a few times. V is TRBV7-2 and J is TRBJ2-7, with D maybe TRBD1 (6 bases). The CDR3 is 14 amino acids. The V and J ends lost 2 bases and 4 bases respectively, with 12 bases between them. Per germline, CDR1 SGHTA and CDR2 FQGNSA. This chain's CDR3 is CASSLQVQGYEQYV. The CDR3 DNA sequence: TGTGCCAGCAGCTTACAGGTTCAGGGGTACGAGCAGTACGTC.

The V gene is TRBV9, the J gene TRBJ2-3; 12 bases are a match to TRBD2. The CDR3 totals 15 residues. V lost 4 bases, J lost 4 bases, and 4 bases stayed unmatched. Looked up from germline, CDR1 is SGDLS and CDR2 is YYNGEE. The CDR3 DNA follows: TGTGCCAGCAGCAGGACTAGCGGGGCCCCAGATACGCAGTATTTT. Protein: CASSRTSGAPDTQYF.

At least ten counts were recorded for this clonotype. The CDR3 here is CASSEYPGYEQYF. CDR3 DNA sequence: TGTGCCAGCAGTGAATACCCAGGCTACGAGCAGTACTTC. The rearrangement joins TRBV25-1 to TRBJ2-7; D uncertain. Germline V gene data show CDR1 as MGHDK and CDR2 as SYGVNS. The CDR3 runs 13 residues. Deletions cut 0 bases from V and 3 bases from J, with 6 bases between.